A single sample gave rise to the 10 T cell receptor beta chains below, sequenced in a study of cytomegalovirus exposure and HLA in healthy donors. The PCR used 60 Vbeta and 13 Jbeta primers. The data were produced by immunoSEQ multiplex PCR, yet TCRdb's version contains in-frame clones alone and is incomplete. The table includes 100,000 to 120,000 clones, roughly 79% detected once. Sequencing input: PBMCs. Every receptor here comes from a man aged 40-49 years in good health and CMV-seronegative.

DNA for the CDR3: TGTGCCAGCAGCGCGGGATCGGGAGCCTCGGGGTACGAGCAGTACTTC. This encodes CASSAGSGASGYEQYF. The chain combines TRBV9 with TRBJ2-7, with D tentatively TRBD2 (6 bases). The V end was cut by 3 bases, the J end by 4 bases, with 20 bases between. Per germline, CDR1 SGDLS and CDR2 YYNGEE. The CDR3 length is 16 residues.

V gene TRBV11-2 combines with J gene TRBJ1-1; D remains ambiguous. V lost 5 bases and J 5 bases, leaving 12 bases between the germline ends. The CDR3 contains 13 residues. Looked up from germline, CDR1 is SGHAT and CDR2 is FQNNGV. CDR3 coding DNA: TGTGCCAGCAGCCCCCCTCGGGGTACTGAAGCTTTCTTT. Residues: CASSPPRGTEAFF.

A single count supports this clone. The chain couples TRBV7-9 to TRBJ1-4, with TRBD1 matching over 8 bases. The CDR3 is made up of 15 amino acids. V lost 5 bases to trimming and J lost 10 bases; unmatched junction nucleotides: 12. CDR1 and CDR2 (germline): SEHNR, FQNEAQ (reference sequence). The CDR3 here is CASSLVGTGKGKLFF. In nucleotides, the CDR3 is TGTGCCAGCAGCCTGGTTGGGACAGGCAAGGGAAAACTGTTTTTT.

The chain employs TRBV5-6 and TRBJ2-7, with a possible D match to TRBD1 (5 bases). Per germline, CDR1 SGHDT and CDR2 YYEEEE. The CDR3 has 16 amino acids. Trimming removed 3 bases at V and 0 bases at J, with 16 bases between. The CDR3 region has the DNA TGTGCCAGCAGCTGGGGTCAGGACACACGCTCCTACGAGCAGTACTTC. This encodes CASSWGQDTRSYEQYF.

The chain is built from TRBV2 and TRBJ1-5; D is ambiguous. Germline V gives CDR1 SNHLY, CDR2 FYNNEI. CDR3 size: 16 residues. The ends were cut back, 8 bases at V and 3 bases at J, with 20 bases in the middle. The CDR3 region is CASANPGGLINQPQHF. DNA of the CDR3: TGTGCCAGCGCCAACCCAGGCGGACTCATCAATCAGCCCCAGCATTTT.

DNA of the CDR3: TGTGCCAGCAGCGCCGGGACAGGGGGCACAGATACGCAGTATTTT. Protein: CASSAGTGGTDTQYF. The V gene is TRBV6-5, the J gene TRBJ2-3; 10 nucleotides align to TRBD1. The CDR3 runs to 15 residues. The germline V gene has CDR1 MNHEY and CDR2 SVGAGI. J lost 1 base, V lost 6 bases, and 4 bases had no gene match.

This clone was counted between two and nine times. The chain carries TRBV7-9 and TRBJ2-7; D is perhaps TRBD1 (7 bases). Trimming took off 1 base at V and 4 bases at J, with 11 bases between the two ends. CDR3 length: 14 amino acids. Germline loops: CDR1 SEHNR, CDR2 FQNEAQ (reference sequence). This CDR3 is CASSLGQGGYEQYF. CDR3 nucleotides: TGTGCCAGCAGCTTAGGGCAGGGGGGATACGAGCAGTACTTC. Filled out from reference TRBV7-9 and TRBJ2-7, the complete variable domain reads DTGVSQNPRHKITKRGQNVTFRCDPISEHNRLYWYRQTLGQGPEFLTYFQNEAQLEKSRLLSDRFSAERPKGSFSTLEIQRTEQGDSAMYLCASSLGQGGYEQYFGPGTRLTVT.

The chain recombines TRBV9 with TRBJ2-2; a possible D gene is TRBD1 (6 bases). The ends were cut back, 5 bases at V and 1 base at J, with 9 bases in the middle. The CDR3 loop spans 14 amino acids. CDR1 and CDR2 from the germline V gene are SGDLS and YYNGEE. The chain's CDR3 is CASRDSLNTGELFF. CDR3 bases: TGTGCCAGCAGGGACAGCTTGAACACCGGGGAGCTGTTTTTT.

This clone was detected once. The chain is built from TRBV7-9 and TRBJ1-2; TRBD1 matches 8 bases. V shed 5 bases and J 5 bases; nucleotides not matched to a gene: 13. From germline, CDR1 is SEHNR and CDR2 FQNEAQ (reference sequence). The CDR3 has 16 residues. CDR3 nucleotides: TGTGCCAGCAGCAATTCACAGGGGGAGGCTTGGTATGGCTACACCTTC. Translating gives CASSNSQGEAWYGYTF.

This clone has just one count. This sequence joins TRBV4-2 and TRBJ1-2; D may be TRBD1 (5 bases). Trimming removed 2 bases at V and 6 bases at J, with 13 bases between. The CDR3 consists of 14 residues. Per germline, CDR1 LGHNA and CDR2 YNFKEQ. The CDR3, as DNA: TGTGCCAGCAGCCAACTGGAGGGACCGGATGGCTACACCTTC. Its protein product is CASSQLEGPDGYTF.